The present TCR beta chain was sequenced within a study of Ad26.COV2.S vaccination and SARS-CoV-2 variants. Study at large: The donor belonged to the COV1001 Ad26.COV2.S trial arm. Overall study results and limits: Assessments of TCR breadth and depth may have underestimated the total T cell responses. It was reported that spike-specific CD8+ and CD4+ T cell responses were substantially broad after vaccination. Measurement of non-spike TCR breadth gave similar results in vaccine and placebo recipients.

On this clone itself: The antigen is unknown.

Libraries were prepared by immunoSEQ multiplex PCR; TCRdb keeps only in-frame clonotypes and omits some of them. This table has 250,000 to 300,000 clones, about 87% appearing once. The treatment denotes: 15 to 20 received Ad26.COV2.S at low or high dose, single or two shots; five or six received placebo; per-sample allocation not given. Specimen acquisition occurred on day 63 following the initial vaccine or placebo injection. The ends lost 1 base at V and 7 bases at J; junction bases unmatched: 5. The V gene's germline CDR1 is SGHTA and CDR2 FQGNSA. The CDR3 covers 15 residues. The sample was peripheral blood, taken in a trial of Ad26.COV2.S vaccine versus placebo. The clonotype comes from a person between 18 and 60 years old who received the Ad26.COV2.S COVID-19 vaccine or a placebo. This chain uses TRBV7-2 with TRBJ1-5, with 9 positions matching TRBD1. The DNA for the CDR3 is TGTGCCAGCAGCTTAGGGGGGACAGGGAACCAGCCCCAGCATTTT. Encoded protein: CASSLGGTGNQPQHF.